This TCR beta chain was recorded in a study of blood T cell repertoires in COVID-19. Looking at the study overall: Italy, Spain and the United States were the sources of the convalescent and acute COVID-19 samples. PBMCs, B-cell-depleted T cells, or T cells provided the cDNA or gDNA that made up the material.

V dropped 5 bases and J dropped 1; count of bases not matched to a gene: 7. The CDR3 spans 15 residues. Germline lookup yields CDR1 SGHNT and CDR2 YENEEA. Authors' data handling: Reference gene primers were amplified, and this amplification served to estimate nucleated cell counts. Generated by immunoSEQ multiplex PCR, the TCRdb table keeps only in-frame clones and is missing some. That table supplies the V and J calls and clone size; D and trimming were determined from the DNA. The sample lists roughly 160,000 clones, 75% to 90% occurring once. The receptor was isolated from a woman aged 55-69 years with acute or convalescent COVID-19. The material sequenced was peripheral blood. The genes are TRBV11-3 and TRBJ2-5; 7 nucleotides agree with TRBD1. CDR3 nucleotides: TGTGCCAGCAGCACCGTTCGGGACAGCCAAGAGACCCAGTACTTC. This translates into CASSTVRDSQETQYF.